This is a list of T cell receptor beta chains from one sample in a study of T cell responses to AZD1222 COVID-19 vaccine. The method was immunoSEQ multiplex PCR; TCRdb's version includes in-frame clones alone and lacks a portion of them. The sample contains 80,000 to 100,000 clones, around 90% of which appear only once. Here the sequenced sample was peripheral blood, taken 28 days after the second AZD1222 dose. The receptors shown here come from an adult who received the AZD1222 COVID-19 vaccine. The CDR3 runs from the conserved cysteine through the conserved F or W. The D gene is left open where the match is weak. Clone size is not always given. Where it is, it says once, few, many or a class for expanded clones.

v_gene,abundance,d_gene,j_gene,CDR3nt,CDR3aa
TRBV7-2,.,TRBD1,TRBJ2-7,TGTGCCAGCAGCTTCTACAGGGGAAGAGGCGAGCAGTACTTC,CASSFYRGRGEQYF
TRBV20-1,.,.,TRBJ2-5,TGCAGCCCGGGGATTGGAGAGACCCAGTACTTC,CSPGIGETQYF
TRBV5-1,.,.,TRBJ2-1,TGCGCCAGCAGCTTGGACAATGAGCAGTTCTTC,CASSLDNEQFF
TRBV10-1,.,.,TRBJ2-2,TGCGCCAGCAGAAGAACCGGCACCGGGGAGCTGTTTTTT,CASRRTGTGELFF
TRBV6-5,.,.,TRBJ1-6,TGTGCCAGCAGTATGTGGGATTCACCCCTCCACTTT,CASSMWDSPLHF
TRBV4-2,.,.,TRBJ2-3,TGTGCCAGCAGCCCACCGTTTCGAGACCGCACAGATACGCAGTATTTT,CASSPPFRDRTDTQYF
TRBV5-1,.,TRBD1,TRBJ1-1,TGCGCCAGCAGCCCGGTGGCAGGGGGCAAGGGAACTGAAGCTTTCTTT,CASSPVAGGKGTEAFF
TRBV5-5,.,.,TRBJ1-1,TGTGCCAGCAGCTTGGTCCTGGGGAACACTGAAGCTTTCTTT,CASSLVLGNTEAFF
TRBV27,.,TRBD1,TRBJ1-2,TGTGCCAGCAGTCCCTCGACAGGGGTCACATATGGCTACACCTTC,CASSPSTGVTYGYTF
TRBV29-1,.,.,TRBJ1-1,TGCAGCGTCCCACGGGCCAACACTGAAGCTTTCTTT,CSVPRANTEAFF
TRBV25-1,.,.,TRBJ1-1,TGTGCCAGCAGGCCGGGAATAAACACTGAAGCTTTCTTT,CASRPGINTEAFF
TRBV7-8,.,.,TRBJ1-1,TGTGCCAGCAGCCGCCCGGACGGCTACACTGAAGCTTTCTTT,CASSRPDGYTEAFF
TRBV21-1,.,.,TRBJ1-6,TGTGCCAGCAGCAAAGCGCATGGAACAGGGGGCGCGTTTTCACCCCTCCACTTT,CASSKAHGTGGAFSPLHF
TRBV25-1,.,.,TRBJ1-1,TGTGCCAGCAGTGGACCGGGACGTAGAATGAACACTGAAGCTTTCTTT,CASSGPGRRMNTEAFF
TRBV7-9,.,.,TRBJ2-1,TGTGCCAGCAGCGCAGAGGGGGGGCCCTACAATGAGCAGTTCTTC,CASSAEGGPYNEQFF
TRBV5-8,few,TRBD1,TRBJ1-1,TGTGCCAGCAGCCCGGGACAGTTGTTACTTAACACTGAAGCTTTCTTT,CASSPGQLLLNTEAFF
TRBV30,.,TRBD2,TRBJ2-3,TGTGCCTGGAGTGTACAAGCGGGACAGTATTTT,CAWSVQAGQYF
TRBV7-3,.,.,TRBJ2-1,TGTGCCAGCAGCTTAACGTCTGGGGCGCGATACAATGAGCAGTTCTTC,CASSLTSGARYNEQFF
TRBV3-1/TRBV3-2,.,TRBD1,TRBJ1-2,TGTGCCAGCAGCCTTCGGACAGGGCTGAGAGGCTACACCTTC,CASSLRTGLRGYTF
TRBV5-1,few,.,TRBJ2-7,TGCGCCAGCAGCTTGGCTCCCCCAGGTGAGGAGCAGTACTTC,CASSLAPPGEEQYF
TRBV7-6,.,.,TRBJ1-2,TGTGCCAGCAGCCCTAGCGTCGGACAGTCAGGCTACACCTTC,CASSPSVGQSGYTF
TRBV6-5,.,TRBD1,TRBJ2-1,TGTGCCAGCAGACCGGACAGGGGTGGGAACAATGAGCAGTTCTTC,CASRPDRGGNNEQFF
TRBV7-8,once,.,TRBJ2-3,TGTGCCAGCAGCTTCCCAGCCCGGGGACACGCCGGCCCCACAGATACGCAGTATTTT,CASSFPARGHAGPTDTQYF
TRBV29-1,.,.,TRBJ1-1,TGCAGCGCTATGCCGGGGTACACTGAAGCTTTCTTT,CSAMPGYTEAFF
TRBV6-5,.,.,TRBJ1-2,TGTGCCAGCACCGAGACCCCGCTACCTCCGGAAGGCTACACCTTC,CASTETPLPPEGYTF
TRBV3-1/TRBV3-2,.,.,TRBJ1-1,TGTGCCAGTACCGTCTTGGGGGTTAAGACTGAAGCTTTCTTT,CASTVLGVKTEAFF
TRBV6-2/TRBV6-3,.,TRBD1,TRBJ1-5,TGTGCCAGCAGTTACGACAGGGGTAGGGCTCAGCCCCAGCATTTT,CASSYDRGRAQPQHF
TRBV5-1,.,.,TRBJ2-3,TGCGCCAGCAGCTTGGCCGCGAGCTCAGATACGCAGTATTTT,CASSLAASSDTQYF
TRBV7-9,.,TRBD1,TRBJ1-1,TGTGCCAGCACGCTGGACAGGGGACGTACTGAAGCTTTCTTT,CASTLDRGRTEAFF
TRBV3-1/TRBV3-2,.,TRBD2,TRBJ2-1,TGTGCCAGCAGCCTTTCGGGGGGGAATGAGCAGTTCTTC,CASSLSGGNEQFF
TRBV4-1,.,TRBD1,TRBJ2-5,TGCGCCAGCAGCCAAGAATGGACGGACAGGGTTGAGACCCAGTACTTC,CASSQEWTDRVETQYF
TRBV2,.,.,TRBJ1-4,TGTGCCAGCAGCTACAATGACAGAGGAAAACTGTTTTTT,CASSYNDRGKLFF
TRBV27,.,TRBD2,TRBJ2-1,TGTGCCAGCAGTTTGATCGGGAGGCCGAATGAGCAGTTCTTC,CASSLIGRPNEQFF
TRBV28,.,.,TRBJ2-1,TGTGCCAGCAGTTTATGGAGGCCCAATGAGCAGTTCTTC,CASSLWRPNEQFF
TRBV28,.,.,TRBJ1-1,TGTGCCAGCTGGACAGTCACTGAAGCTTTCTTT,CASWTVTEAFF
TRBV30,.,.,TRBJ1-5,TGTGCCTGGAACAGAGGGGAGCGCCAGCCCCAGCATTTT,CAWNRGERQPQHF
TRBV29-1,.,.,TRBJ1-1,TGCAGCGTTGAGTGGAACACTGAAGCTTTCTTT,CSVEWNTEAFF
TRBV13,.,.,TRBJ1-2,TGTGCCAGCACCCGGGGGGACGGCCTCCTCTATGGCTACACCTTC,CASTRGDGLLYGYTF
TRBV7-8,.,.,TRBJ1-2,TGTGCCAGCAGTCCAACGGGACTTCGGAGCTATGGCTACACCTTC,CASSPTGLRSYGYTF
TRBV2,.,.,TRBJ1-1,TGTGCCAGCAGGGGGCAGGGTTTCACTGAAGCTTTCTTT,CASRGQGFTEAFF
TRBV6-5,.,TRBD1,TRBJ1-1,TGTGTCATATCAAACAGGGGGATCACTGAAGCTTTCTTT,CVISNRGITEAFF
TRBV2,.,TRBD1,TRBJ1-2,TGTGCCACTGACGGGACAGCTACTAACTATGGCTACACCTTC,CATDGTATNYGYTF
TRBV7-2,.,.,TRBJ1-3,TGTGCCAGCAGCTACTCCTTAAACGACCCCTGGGGCTCTGGAAACACCATATATTTT,CASSYSLNDPWGSGNTIYF
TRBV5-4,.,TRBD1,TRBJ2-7,TGTGCCAGCAGTTACAGGGGGCTGGGCTCCTACGAGCAGTACTTC,CASSYRGLGSYEQYF
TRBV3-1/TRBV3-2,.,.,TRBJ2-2,TGTGCCAGCAGCCAAGAGGTTACCGGGGAGCTGTTTTTT,CASSQEVTGELFF
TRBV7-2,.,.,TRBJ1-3,TGTGCCAGCAGTATAGGGGGAAACACCATATATTTT,CASSIGGNTIYF
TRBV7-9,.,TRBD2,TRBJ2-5,TGTGCCAGCACCTTCGGAGCGGGGAACCCTTCAGGGGAGACCCAGTACTTC,CASTFGAGNPSGETQYF
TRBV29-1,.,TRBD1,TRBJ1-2,TGCAGCGCTGGAGGCTGGGGGACAGGATACTATGGCTACACCTTC,CSAGGWGTGYYGYTF
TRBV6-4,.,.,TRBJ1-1,TGTGCCAGCGAGGGTGGGGTGGTCACTGAAGCTTTCTTT,CASEGGVVTEAFF